This TCR beta chain was sequenced during a study of shared clonotypes between healthy human individuals. Across the whole study: Sampling drew on donors who were two women and a few men aged 18 to 49. Findings of the study overall: Enrolling few donors narrowed the genetic and exposure-history diversity that was represented.

Repertoires were generated with immunoSEQ multiplex PCR, while TCRdb's copy carries only in-frame clones and drops some. This table has around 510,000 clones, 90% to 96% appearing once. V lost 6 bases and J 0 bases, leaving 18 bases between the germline ends. Germline V gene data show CDR1 as MDHEN and CDR2 as SYDVKM. The CDR3 covers 16 residues. The investigators split CD4+ cells into a CD45RA+ naive subset and a CD45RA-negative memory subset. With regard to this clone: The target antigen is unknown.

The chain employs TRBV28 and TRBJ2-7; D is ambiguous. Material: naive CD4+ T cells sorted from blood. The subset is: CD45RA+ positively selected. The source of this sequence is a woman aged 25 to 39 in good health. CDR3 region: CASSPPRAVSSYEQYF. Written as DNA, the CDR3 is TGTGCCAGCAGCCCACCCCGAGCTGTAAGCTCCTACGAGCAGTACTTC.